The entry that follows covers one T cell receptor beta chain sequence. Its antigen is as yet unknown. Healthy bone marrow donors made up the donors. The source of the sample is a study of cytomegalovirus exposure and HLA in healthy donors. PCR primers comprised 60 Vbeta and 13 Jbeta primers. Assay used: immunoSEQ multiplex PCR; TCRdb lists only in-frame clones, some missing. The repertoire consists of around 40,000 clones, with approximately 82% occurring once and the leading ten covering over 9.5%. Findings of the study overall: CMV serostatus was the only immune exposure information that was available.

The CDR3 covers 16 residues. CDR1 LGHNA and CDR2 YNFKEQ come from the germline V gene. J lost 1 base, V lost 6 bases, and 8 bases had no gene match. J is TRBJ2-3 and V is TRBV4-2; TRBD2 agrees at 9 bases. Material for sequencing was PBMCs. The source is a woman between 18 and 29 years old in good health and CMV-seropositive. The CDR3 here is CASSISGSLGTDTQYF. Written as DNA, the CDR3 is TGTGCCAGCAGTATTAGCGGGAGCCTGGGCACAGATACGCAGTATTTT.